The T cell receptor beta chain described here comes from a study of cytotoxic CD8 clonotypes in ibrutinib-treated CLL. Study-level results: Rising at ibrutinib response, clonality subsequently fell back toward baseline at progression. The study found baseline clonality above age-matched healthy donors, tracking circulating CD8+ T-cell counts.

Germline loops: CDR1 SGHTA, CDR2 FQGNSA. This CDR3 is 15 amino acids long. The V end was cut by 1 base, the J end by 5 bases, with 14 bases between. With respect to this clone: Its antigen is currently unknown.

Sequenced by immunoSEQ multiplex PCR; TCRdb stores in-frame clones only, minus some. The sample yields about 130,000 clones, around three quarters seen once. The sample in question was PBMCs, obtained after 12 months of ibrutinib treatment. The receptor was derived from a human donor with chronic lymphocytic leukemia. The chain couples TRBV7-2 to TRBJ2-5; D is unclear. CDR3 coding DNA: TGTGCCAGCAGCTTAGAGGCGAAGTTTGGGGAGACCCAGTACTTC. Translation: CASSLEAKFGETQYF. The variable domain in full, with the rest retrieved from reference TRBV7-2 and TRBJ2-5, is GAGVSQSPSNKVTEKGKDVELRCDPISGHTALYWYRQSLGQGLEFLIYFQGNSAPDKSGLPSDRFSAERTGGSVSTLTIQRTQQEDSAVYLCASSLEAKFGETQYFGPGTRLLVL.